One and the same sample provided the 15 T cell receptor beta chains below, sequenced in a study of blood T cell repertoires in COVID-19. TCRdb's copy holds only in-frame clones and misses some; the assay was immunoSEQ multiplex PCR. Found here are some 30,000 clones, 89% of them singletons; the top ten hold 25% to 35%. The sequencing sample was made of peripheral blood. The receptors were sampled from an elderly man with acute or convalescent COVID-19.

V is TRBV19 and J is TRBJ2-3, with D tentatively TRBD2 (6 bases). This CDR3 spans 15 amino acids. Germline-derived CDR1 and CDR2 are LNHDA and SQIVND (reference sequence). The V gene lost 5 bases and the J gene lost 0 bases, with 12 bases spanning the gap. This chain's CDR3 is CASSGTGESTDTQYF. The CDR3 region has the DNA TGTGCCAGTAGTGGGACGGGGGAGAGCACAGATACGCAGTATTTT.

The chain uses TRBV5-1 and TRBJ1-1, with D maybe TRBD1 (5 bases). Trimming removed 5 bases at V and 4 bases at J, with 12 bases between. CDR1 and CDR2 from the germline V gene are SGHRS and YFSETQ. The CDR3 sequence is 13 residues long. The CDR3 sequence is CASSPGVGTEAFF. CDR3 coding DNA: TGCGCCAGCAGTCCGGGGGTGGGCACTGAAGCTTTCTTT.

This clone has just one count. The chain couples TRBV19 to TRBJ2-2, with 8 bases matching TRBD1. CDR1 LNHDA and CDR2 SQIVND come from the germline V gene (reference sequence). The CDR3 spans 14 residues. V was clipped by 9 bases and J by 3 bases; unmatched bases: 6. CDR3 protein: CASRDRLDTGELFF. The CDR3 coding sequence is TGTGCCAGCCGGGACAGGCTTGACACCGGGGAGCTGTTTTTT.

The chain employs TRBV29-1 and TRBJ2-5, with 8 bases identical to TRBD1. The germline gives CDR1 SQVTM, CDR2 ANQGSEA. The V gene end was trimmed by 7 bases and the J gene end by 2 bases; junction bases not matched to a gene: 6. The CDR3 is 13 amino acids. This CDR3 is CSADGQGQETQYF. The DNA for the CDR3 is TGCAGCGCCGATGGACAGGGACAAGAGACCCAGTACTTC.

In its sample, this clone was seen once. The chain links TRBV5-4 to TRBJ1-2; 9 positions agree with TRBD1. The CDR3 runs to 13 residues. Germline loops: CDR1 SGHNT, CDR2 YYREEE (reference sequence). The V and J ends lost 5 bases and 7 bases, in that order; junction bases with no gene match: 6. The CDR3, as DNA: TGTGCCAGCAGTTCTTTGACAGGGGGTGGCTACACCTTC. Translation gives CASSSLTGGGYTF.

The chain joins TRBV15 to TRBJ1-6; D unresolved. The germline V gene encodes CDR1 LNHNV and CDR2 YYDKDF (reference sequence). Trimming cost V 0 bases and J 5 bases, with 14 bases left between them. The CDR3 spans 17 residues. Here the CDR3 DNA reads TGTGCCACCAGCAGAGAATACGGTTCGCAAAATAATTCACCCCTCCACTTT. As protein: CATSREYGSQNNSPLHF.

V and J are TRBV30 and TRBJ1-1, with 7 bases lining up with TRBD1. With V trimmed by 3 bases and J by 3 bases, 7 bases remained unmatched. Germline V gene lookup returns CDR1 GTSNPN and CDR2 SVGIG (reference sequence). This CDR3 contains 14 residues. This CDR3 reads CAWRSRDRDTEAFF. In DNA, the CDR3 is TGTGCCTGGAGGTCCCGGGACAGAGACACTGAAGCTTTCTTT. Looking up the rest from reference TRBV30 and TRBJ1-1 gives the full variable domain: SQTIHQWPATLVQPVGSPLSLECTVEGTSNPNLYWYRQAAGRGLQLLFYSVGIGQISSEVPQNLSASRPQDRQFILSSKKLLLSDSGFYLCAWRSRDRDTEAFFGQGTRLTVV.

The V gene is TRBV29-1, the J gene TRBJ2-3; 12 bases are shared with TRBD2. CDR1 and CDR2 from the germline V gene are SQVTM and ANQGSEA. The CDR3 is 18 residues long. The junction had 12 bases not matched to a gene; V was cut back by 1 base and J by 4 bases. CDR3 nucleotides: TGCAGCGTTGAAGGGGTGGAGGGACTAGCGGGTTTTGCAGATACGCAGTATTTT. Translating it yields CSVEGVEGLAGFADTQYF.

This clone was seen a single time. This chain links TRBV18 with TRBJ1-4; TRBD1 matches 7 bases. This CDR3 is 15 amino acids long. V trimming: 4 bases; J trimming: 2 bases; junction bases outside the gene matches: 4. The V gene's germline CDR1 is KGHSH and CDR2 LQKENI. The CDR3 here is CASSQSTGTNEKLFF. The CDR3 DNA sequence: TGTGCCAGCTCACAATCGACAGGGACTAATGAAAAACTGTTTTTT.

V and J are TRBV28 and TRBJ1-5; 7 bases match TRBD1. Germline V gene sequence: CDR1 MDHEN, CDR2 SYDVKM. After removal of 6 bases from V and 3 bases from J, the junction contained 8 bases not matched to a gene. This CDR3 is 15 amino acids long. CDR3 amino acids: CASRPVQGVNQPQHF. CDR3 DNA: TGTGCCAGCAGACCAGTGCAGGGGGTCAATCAGCCCCAGCATTTT.

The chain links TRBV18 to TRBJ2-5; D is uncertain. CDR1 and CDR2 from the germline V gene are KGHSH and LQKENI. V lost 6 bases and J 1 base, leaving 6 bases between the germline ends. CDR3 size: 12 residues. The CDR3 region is CASSSSQETQYF. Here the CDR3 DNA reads TGTGCCAGCTCTTCGTCCCAAGAGACCCAGTACTTC.

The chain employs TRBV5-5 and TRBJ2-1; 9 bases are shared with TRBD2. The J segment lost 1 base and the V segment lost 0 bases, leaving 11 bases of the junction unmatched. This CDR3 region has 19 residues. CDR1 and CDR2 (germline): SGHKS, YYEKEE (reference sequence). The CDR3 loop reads CASSLEGGRAEDSYNEQFF. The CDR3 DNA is TGTGCCAGCAGCTTGGAAGGCGGGAGGGCCGAAGATTCCTACAATGAGCAGTTCTTC.

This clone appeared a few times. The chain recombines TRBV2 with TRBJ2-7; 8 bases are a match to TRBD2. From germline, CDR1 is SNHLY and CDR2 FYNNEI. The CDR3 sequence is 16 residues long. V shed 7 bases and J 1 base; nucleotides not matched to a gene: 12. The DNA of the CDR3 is TGTGCCAGCATCGAAACCCCGGGAGGGAGGTCCTACGAGCAGTACTTC. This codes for CASIETPGGRSYEQYF.

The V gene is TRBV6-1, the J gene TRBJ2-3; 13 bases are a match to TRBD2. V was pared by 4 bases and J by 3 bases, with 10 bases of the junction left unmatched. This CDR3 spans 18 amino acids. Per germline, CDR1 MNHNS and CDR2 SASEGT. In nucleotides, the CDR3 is TGTGCCAGCAGTGGCAGGGGACTAGCGGGACCAGTTACAGATACGCAGTATTTT. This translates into CASSGRGLAGPVTDTQYF.

Here the CDR3 reads CASSPSRQETQYF. The CDR3 nucleotides read TGTGCCAGCAGCCCCTCGCGCCAAGAGACCCAGTACTTC. The V and J genes are TRBV7-7 and TRBJ2-5; D is undetermined. Germline CDR1 reads SSHAT; CDR2 reads FNYEAQ (reference sequence). The V end was cut by 5 bases, the J end by 1 base, with 8 bases between. This CDR3 region has 13 residues. Supplemented by reference TRBV7-7 and TRBJ2-5, the full variable domain reads GAGVSQSPRYKVTKRGQDVTLRCDPISSHATLYWYQQALGQGPEFLTYFNYEAQPDKSGLPSDRFSAERPEGSISTLTIQRTEQRDSAMYRCASSPSRQETQYFGPGTRLLVL.